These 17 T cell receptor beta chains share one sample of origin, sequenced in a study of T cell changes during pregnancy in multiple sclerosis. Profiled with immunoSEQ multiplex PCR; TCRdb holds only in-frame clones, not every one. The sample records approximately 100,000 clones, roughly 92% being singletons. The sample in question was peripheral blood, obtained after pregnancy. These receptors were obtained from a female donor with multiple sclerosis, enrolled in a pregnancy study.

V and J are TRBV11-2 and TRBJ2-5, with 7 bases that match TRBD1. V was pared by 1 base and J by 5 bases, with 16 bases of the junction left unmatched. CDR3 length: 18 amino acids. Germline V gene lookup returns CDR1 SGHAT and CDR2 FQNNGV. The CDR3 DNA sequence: TGTGCCAGCAGCTTAGGGCTGGGCTGGGGACAGTTATGGGAGACCCAGTACTTC. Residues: CASSLGLGWGQLWETQYF.

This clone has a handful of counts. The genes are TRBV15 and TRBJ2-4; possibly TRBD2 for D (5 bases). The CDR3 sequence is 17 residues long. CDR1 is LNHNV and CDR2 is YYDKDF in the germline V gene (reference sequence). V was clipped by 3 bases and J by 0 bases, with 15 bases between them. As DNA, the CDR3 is TGTGCCACCAGCAGGGTGTGGGAGCCTCTAGCCAAAAACATTCAGTACTTC. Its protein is CATSRVWEPLAKNIQYF.

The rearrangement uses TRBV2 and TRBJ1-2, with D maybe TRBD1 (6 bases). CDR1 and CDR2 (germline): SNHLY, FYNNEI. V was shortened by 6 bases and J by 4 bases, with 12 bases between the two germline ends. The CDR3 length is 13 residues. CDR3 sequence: CASRNREGYGYTF. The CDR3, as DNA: TGTGCCAGCAGGAACAGGGAGGGCTATGGCTACACCTTC.

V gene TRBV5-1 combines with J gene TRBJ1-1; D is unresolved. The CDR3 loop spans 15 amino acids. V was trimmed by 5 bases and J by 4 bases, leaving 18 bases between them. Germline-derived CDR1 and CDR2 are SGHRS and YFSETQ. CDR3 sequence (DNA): TGCGCCAGCAGAAGTTATAGGTTTCGAGGCACTGAAGCTTTCTTT. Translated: CASRSYRFRGTEAFF.

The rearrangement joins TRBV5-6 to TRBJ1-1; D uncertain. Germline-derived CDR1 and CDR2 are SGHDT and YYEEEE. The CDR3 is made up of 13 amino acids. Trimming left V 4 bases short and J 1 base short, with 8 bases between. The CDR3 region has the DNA TGTGCCAGCAGCCGGGGAGGGAACACTGAAGCTTTCTTT. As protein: CASSRGGNTEAFF.

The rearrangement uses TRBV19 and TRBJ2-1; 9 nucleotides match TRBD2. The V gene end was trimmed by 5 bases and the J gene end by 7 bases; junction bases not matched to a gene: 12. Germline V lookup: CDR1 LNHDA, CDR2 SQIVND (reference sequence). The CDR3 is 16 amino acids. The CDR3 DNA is TGTGCCAGTAGTCCCAACCGACTAGCGGTCAGTAATGAGCAGTTCTTC. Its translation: CASSPNRLAVSNEQFF.

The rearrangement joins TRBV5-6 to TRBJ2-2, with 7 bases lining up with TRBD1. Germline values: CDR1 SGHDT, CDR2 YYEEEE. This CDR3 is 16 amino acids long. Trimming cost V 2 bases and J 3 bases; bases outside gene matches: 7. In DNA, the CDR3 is TGTGCCAGCAGCTTATCCGGGACAGCTTACACCGGGGAGCTGTTTTTT. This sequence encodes CASSLSGTAYTGELFF.

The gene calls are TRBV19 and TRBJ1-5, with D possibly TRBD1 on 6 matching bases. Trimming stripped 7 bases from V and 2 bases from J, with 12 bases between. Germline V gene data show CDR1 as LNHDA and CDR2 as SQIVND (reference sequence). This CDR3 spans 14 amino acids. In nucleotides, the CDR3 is TGTGCCAGTACCACAGGGTTGGGCAATCAGCCCCAGCATTTT. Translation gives CASTTGLGNQPQHF.

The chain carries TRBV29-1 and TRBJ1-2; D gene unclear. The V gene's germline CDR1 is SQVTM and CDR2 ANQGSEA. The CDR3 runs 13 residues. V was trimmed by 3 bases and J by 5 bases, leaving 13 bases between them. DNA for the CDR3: TGCAGCGTTGAGGAGGGAGGGCGGTATGGCTACACCTTC. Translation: CSVEEGGRYGYTF.

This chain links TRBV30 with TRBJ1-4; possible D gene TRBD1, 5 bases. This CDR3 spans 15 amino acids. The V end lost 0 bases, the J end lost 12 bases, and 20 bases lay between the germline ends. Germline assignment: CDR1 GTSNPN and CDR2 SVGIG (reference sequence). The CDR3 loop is CAWSVGGLNLRELFF. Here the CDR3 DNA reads TGTGCCTGGAGTGTTGGGGGGTTGAATCTTCGGGAACTGTTTTTT.

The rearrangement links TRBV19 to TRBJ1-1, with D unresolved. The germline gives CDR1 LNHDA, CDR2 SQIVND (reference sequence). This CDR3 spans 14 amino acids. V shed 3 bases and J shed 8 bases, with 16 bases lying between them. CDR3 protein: CASSIPRRRSEAFF. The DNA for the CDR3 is TGTGCCAGTAGTATTCCCCGCCGGCGGTCCGAAGCTTTCTTT. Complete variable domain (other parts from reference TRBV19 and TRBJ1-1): DGGITQSPKYLFRKEGQNVTLSCEQNLNHDAMYWYRQDPGQGLRLIYYSQIVNDFQKGDIAEGYSVSREKKESFPLTVTSAQKNPTAFYLCASSIPRRRSEAFFGQGTRLTVV.

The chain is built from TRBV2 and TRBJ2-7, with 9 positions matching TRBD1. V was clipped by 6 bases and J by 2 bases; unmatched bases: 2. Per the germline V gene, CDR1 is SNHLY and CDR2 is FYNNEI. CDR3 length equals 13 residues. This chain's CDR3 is CASRQGAAYEQYF. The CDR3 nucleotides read TGTGCCAGCAGACAGGGGGCCGCCTACGAGCAGTACTTC.

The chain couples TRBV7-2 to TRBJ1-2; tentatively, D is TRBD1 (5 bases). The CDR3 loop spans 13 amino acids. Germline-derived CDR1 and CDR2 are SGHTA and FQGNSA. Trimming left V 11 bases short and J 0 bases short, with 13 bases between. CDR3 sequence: CAVGARPNYGYTF. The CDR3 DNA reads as TGTGCCGTAGGGGCAAGACCTAACTATGGCTACACCTTC.

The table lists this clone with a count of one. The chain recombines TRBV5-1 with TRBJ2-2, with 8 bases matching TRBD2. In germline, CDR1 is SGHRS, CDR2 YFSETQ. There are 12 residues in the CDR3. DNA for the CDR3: TGCGACTTTTCGGGACTAGTGTGGGAGCTGTTTTTT. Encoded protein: CDFSGLVWELFF.

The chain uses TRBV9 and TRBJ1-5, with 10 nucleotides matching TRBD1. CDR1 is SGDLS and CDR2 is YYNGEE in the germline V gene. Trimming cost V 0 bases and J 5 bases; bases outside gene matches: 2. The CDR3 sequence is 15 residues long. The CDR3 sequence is CASSVDDRGHQPQHF. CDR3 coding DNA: TGTGCCAGCAGCGTAGATGACAGGGGGCATCAGCCCCAGCATTTT.

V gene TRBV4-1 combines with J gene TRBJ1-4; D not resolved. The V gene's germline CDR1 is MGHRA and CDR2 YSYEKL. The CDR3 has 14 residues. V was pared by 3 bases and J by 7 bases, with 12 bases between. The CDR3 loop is CASSQGRYGEKLFF. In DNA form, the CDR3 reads TGCGCCAGCAGCCAGGGGAGATACGGTGAAAAACTGTTTTTT.

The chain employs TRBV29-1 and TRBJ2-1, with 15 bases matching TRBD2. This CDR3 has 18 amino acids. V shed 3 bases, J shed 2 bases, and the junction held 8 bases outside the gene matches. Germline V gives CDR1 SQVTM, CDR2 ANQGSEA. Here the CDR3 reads CSVDKWTSGRAPYNEQFF. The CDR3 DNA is TGCAGCGTTGATAAATGGACTAGCGGGAGGGCCCCCTACAATGAGCAGTTCTTC.